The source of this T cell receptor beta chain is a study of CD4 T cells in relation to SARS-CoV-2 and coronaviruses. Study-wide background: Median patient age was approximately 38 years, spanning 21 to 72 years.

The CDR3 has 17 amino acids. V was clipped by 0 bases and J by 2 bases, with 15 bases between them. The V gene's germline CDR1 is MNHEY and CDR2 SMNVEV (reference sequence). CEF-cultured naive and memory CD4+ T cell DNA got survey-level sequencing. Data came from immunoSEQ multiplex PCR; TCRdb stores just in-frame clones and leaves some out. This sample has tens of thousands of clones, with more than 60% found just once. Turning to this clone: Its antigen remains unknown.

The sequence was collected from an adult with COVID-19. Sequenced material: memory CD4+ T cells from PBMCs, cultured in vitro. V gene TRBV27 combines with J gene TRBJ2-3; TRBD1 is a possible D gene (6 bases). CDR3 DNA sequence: TGTGCCAGCAGTTTATCCAGGGGACGAATTCTCACAGATACGCAGTATTTT. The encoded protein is CASSLSRGRILTDTQYF.